A single sample gave rise to the 12 T cell receptor beta chains below, sequenced in a study of CD8 T cells in Susac syndrome. The authors reverse transcribed about 0.5 to 1 ug RNA with random hexamers. Each CDR3 protein gets one entry after TCRdb re-called the immunoSEQ multiplex PCR reads with MiXCR. Of roughly 190,000 distinct CDR3 sequences detected, roughly 95% appear once; the ten largest clones hold 0.098%. Sequences were obtained from CD4+ T cells from PBMCs. These receptors were obtained from a human donor with Susac syndrome.

The J gene is TRBJ1-6, the V gene TRBV3-1; maybe TRBD1 (6 bases). V was pared by 1 base and J by 9 bases, with 13 bases between. The length of the CDR3 is 15 residues. Germline assignment: CDR1 LGHDT and CDR2 YNNKEL (reference sequence). CDR3 sequence reads: CASSQVSTGSSPLHF. The CDR3 DNA sequence: TGTGCCAGCAGCCAAGTCTCGACAGGAAGTTCACCCCTCCACTTT.

V is TRBV7-2 and J is TRBJ1-6, with a possible D match to TRBD1 (5 bases). V dropped 5 bases and J dropped 10 bases, with 15 bases sitting between them. Germline V gene sequence: CDR1 SGHTA, CDR2 FQGNSA. The CDR3 has 14 amino acids. Here the CDR3 DNA reads TGTGCCAGCAGCCTAGAGGGGAAAGGATCACCCCTCCACTTT. This codes for CASSLEGKGSPLHF.

CDR3 amino acids: CASSPLAGAREDTQYF. CDR3 DNA sequence: TGTGCCAGCTCACCCCTAGCGGGGGCAAGGGAAGATACGCAGTATTTT. This sequence joins TRBV18 and TRBJ2-3; 10 bases match TRBD2. The CDR3 loop spans 16 amino acids. Germline CDR1 KGHSH, CDR2 LQKENI. Losses at the gene ends were 3 bases for V and 5 bases for J; bases not matched to a gene: 8.

The V and J genes are TRBV7-2 and TRBJ2-2; TRBD2 aligns across 7 bases. There are 17 residues in the CDR3. Germline V gives CDR1 SGHTA, CDR2 FQGNSA. V shed 1 base and J 2 bases; nucleotides not matched to a gene: 7. The chain's CDR3 is CASSLELASGNTGELFF. CDR3 DNA sequence: TGTGCCAGCAGCTTAGAGCTGGCTAGCGGTAACACCGGGGAGCTGTTTTTT.

The DNA of the CDR3 is TGCGCCAGCAGCTCACGACAGGGGGGGGGAGATACGCAGTATTTT. Amino acid sequence: CASSSRQGGGDTQYF. The V gene is TRBV4-1, the J gene TRBJ2-3; 9 bases agree with TRBD1. The ends lost 5 bases at V and 5 bases at J; junction bases unmatched: 8. CDR1 and CDR2 (germline): MGHRA, YSYEKL. The CDR3 has 15 residues.

The chain joins TRBV3-1 to TRBJ2-1; D may be TRBD2 (7 bases). Germline V gives CDR1 LGHDT, CDR2 YNNKEL (reference sequence). V was cut by 1 base and J by 8 bases, with 18 bases left in between. This CDR3 contains 16 residues. CDR3 in amino acids: CASSQVGGGLFHEQFF. As DNA, the CDR3 is TGTGCCAGCAGCCAAGTGGGCGGGGGCCTGTTTCATGAGCAGTTCTTC.

CDR3 sequence (DNA): TGTGCCAGCAGCTTCCAACGCACAGATACGCAGTATTTT. Its protein is CASSFQRTDTQYF. The chain joins TRBV7-6 to TRBJ2-3, with D unresolved. The CDR3 has 13 residues. V lost 3 bases and J 1 base, leaving 5 bases between the germline ends. Looked up from germline, CDR1 is SGHVS and CDR2 is FNYEAQ.

The chain employs TRBV19 and TRBJ2-4; TRBD1 is a possible D gene (5 bases). Germline lookup yields CDR1 LNHDA and CDR2 SQIVND (reference sequence). CDR3 size: 17 residues. V gave up 1 base and J gave up 8 bases, with 21 bases separating them. The CDR3: CASSIGPSRQWRDIQYF. CDR3 nucleotides: TGTGCCAGTAGTATAGGCCCCTCGAGACAGTGGAGAGACATTCAGTACTTC.

This chain links TRBV29-1 with TRBJ1-5; 7 bases fit TRBD1. Germline CDR1 reads SQVTM; CDR2 reads ANQGSEA. The length of the CDR3 is 14 residues. Germline trimming cut 5 bases from V and 4 bases from J; bases unmatched to any gene: 8. CDR3 amino acids: CSVIVGTDNQPQHF. CDR3 in DNA: TGCAGCGTTATAGTCGGGACAGATAATCAGCCCCAGCATTTT.

The chain employs TRBV14 and TRBJ2-1; D not certain. The CDR3 sequence is 15 residues long. The germline V and J ends were trimmed by 0 bases and 0 bases, with 6 bases remaining between them. Germline CDR1 is SGHDN and CDR2 is FVKESK. The CDR3 bases are TGTGCCAGCAGCCAAGATTTCCCCTCCTACAATGAGCAGTTCTTC. It codes for CASSQDFPSYNEQFF.

This chain uses TRBV24-1 with TRBJ2-5; TRBD2 matches 12 bases. Germline CDR1 KGHDR, CDR2 SFDVKD. Trimming removed 4 bases from V and 1 base from J; junction bases left unmatched: 6. This CDR3 contains 17 residues. This chain's CDR3 is CATSDPGLAGTQETQYF. The CDR3 bases are TGTGCCACCAGTGACCCCGGACTAGCGGGGACCCAAGAGACCCAGTACTTC.

This sequence joins TRBV9 and TRBJ2-3; D is tentatively TRBD1 or TRBD2 (5 bases each). The CDR3 runs 15 residues. Trimming pared 0 bases from V and 2 bases from J, leaving 10 bases between. CDR1 and CDR2 from the germline V gene are SGDLS and YYNGEE. DNA of the CDR3: TGTGCCAGCAGCGTAGGGGGACGGACCACAGATACGCAGTATTTT. Amino acid sequence: CASSVGGRTTDTQYF.